The subject of this entry is one T cell receptor beta chain. This CDR3 spans 16 amino acids. After removal of 3 bases from V and 3 bases from J, the junction contained 11 bases not matched to a gene. This sample was taken from a study of T-cell reconstitution after alpha-beta-depleted transplantation in children. Unique molecular identifiers were used to barcode this TCRbeta library. TCRdb passed the PCR reads through MiXCR, listing each CDR3 protein once. There are over 300,000 distinct CDR3 sequences in the sample; about a tenth occur only once, and 2% to 2.5% lies in the top ten. The sequence was obtained from a human donor who donated a stem cell graft to a child with acute lymphoblastic leukemia. Sample: PBMCs from the stem cell graft donor, taken from the stem cell graft. This rearrangement joins TRBV12-3 or TRBV12-4 to TRBJ2-7; TRBD1 agrees at 7 bases. The CDR3 spells CASSFHRQGDGYEQYF. The CDR3 DNA reads TGTGCCAGCAGTTTCCACCGACAGGGTGACGGCTACGAGCAGTACTTC.